The clone carrying this T cell receptor beta chain showed up just once. The source of the sample is a study of cytomegalovirus exposure and HLA in healthy donors. With 60 Vbeta and 13 Jbeta primers, the PCR was carried out. TCRdb's copy holds only in-frame clones and misses some; the assay was immunoSEQ multiplex PCR. The data hold tens of thousands of clones, with 78% observed a single time. CDR1 and CDR2 (germline): LNHNV, YYDKDF (reference sequence). V lost 0 bases to trimming and J lost 6 bases; unmatched junction nucleotides: 2. The CDR3 has 14 amino acids. Input material: PBMCs. The chain has TRBV15 and TRBJ1-2, with 9 bases that match TRBD1. The receptor was derived from a man between 18 and 29 years old in good health and CMV-seropositive. The CDR3 DNA sequence: TGTGCCACCAGCAGAGATAGGACAGGGGATGGCTACACCTTC. It is translated as CATSRDRTGDGYTF.